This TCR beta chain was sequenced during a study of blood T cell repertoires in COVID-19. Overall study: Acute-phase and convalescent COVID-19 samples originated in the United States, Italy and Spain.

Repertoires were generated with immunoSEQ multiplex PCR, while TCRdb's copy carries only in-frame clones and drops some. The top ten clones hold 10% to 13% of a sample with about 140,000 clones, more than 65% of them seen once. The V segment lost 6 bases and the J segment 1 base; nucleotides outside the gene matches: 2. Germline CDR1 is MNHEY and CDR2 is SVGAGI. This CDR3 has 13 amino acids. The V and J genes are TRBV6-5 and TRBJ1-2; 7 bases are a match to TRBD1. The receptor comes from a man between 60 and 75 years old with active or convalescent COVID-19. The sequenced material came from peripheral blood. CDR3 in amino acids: CASRRDSNYGYTF. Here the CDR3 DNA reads TGTGCCAGCAGGAGGGACAGTAACTATGGCTACACCTTC.